A selection of T cell receptor beta chains follows, all from one sample in a study of read filtering for tumor transcriptome and immune sequencing. One entry per CDR3 protein results from TCRdb running MiXCR on the reads. The repertoire holds 75,000 to 95,000 distinct CDR3 sequences, with about 22% as singletons. The material sequenced was a population of CD138-negative cells sorted from bone marrow. The receptor source for this set is a donor aged 40 or over with multiple myeloma. The CDR3 runs from the conserved cysteine through the conserved F or W. Each record gives: V gene, D gene, clone size, J gene, CDR3 protein, CDR3 DNA. D genes are given only for firm matches. A clone size is listed for some rows: how often the clone was seen (once, few, many), or a class if it is expanded.

V gene: TRBV7-9; D gene: NA; clone size: many; J gene: TRBJ2-1; CDR3 protein: CASGWTDNPYNEQFF; CDR3 DNA: TGTGCCAGCGGTTGGACGGACAACCCCTACAATGAGCAGTTCTTC
V gene: TRBV3-1; D gene: NA; clone size: NA; J gene: TRBJ1-2; CDR3 protein: CASSLRTSGNGYTF; CDR3 DNA: TGTGCCAGCAGCCTACGGACATCTGGCAATGGCTACACCTTC
V gene: TRBV18; D gene: NA; clone size: few; J gene: TRBJ2-3; CDR3 protein: CASSRALASRTDTQYF; CDR3 DNA: TGTGCCAGCTCCCGGGCACTAGCAAGCCGCACAGATACGCAGTATTTT
V gene: TRBV28; D gene: NA; clone size: few; J gene: TRBJ1-5; CDR3 protein: CASSFHRDQDF; CDR3 DNA: TGTGCCAGCAGTTTCCACCGGGACCAGGATTTT
V gene: TRBV9; D gene: TRBD2; clone size: many; J gene: TRBJ2-5; CDR3 protein: CASSPRAGDSQETQYF; CDR3 DNA: TGTGCCAGCAGCCCAAGAGCGGGGGACTCCCAAGAGACCCAGTACTTC
V gene: TRBV10-3; D gene: NA; clone size: NA; J gene: TRBJ2-1; CDR3 protein: CAISEFGHSEREQFF; CDR3 DNA: TGTGCCATCAGTGAGTTCGGGCATTCGGAGCGTGAGCAGTTCTTC
V gene: TRBV7-9; D gene: NA; clone size: few; J gene: TRBJ2-6; CDR3 protein: CASSLEGGAGANVLTF; CDR3 DNA: TGTGCCAGCAGCTTAGAAGGAGGGGCTGGGGCCAACGTCCTGACTTTC
V gene: TRBV4-2; D gene: NA; clone size: many; J gene: TRBJ1-5; CDR3 protein: CASSQGTRWGEFDQPQHF; CDR3 DNA: TGTGCCAGCAGCCAAGGGACCCGGTGGGGGGAATTTGATCAGCCCCAGCATTTT
V gene: TRBV5-1; D gene: NA; clone size: many; J gene: TRBJ2-1; CDR3 protein: CASSFSAGSYNEQFF; CDR3 DNA: TGCGCCAGCAGCTTTTCGGCGGGGTCCTACAATGAGCAGTTCTTC
V gene: TRBV6-5; D gene: NA; clone size: many; J gene: TRBJ1-2; CDR3 protein: CATLLPDGYTF; CDR3 DNA: TGTGCCACCTTACTACCGGATGGCTACACCTTC
V gene: TRBV7-2; D gene: NA; clone size: many; J gene: TRBJ1-5; CDR3 protein: CASSPQPNQPQHF; CDR3 DNA: TGTGCCAGCAGCCCGCAACCCAATCAGCCCCAGCATTTT
V gene: TRBV5-1; D gene: NA; clone size: once; J gene: TRBJ2-7; CDR3 protein: CASSPGQIIIYEQYF; CDR3 DNA: TGCGCCAGCAGCCCTGGACAGATAATTATCTACGAGCAGTACTTC
V gene: TRBV12-2; D gene: NA; clone size: many; J gene: TRBJ2-3; CDR3 protein: CASRKMAAPPSTDTQYF; CDR3 DNA: TGTGCAAGTCGCAAGATGGCGGCACCGCCTAGCACAGATACGCAGTATTTT
V gene: TRBV12-3/TRBV12-4; D gene: NA; clone size: NA; J gene: TRBJ1-5; CDR3 protein: CASSVGGGNQPQHF; CDR3 DNA: TGTGCCAGCAGTGTGGGGGGGGGCAATCAGCCCCAGCATTTT
V gene: TRBV7-2; D gene: TRBD1; clone size: few; J gene: TRBJ1-2; CDR3 protein: CASSPRQGASIVYGYTF; CDR3 DNA: TGTGCCAGCAGCCCCAGACAGGGGGCGAGTATCGTTTATGGCTACACCTTC
V gene: TRBV12-3/TRBV12-4; D gene: TRBD1; clone size: many; J gene: TRBJ2-5; CDR3 protein: CASSITGAKTQYF; CDR3 DNA: TGTGCCAGCAGTATTACAGGGGCGAAGACCCAGTACTTC
V gene: TRBV27; D gene: TRBD1; clone size: many; J gene: TRBJ2-5; CDR3 protein: CASSRRQGQETQYF; CDR3 DNA: TGTGCCAGCAGCCGCAGACAGGGCCAAGAGACCCAGTACTTC
V gene: TRBV14; D gene: TRBD1; clone size: many; J gene: TRBJ2-1; CDR3 protein: CASSLTGTGRSNEQFF; CDR3 DNA: TGTGCCAGCAGCTTAACCGGGACAGGGAGGTCCAATGAGCAGTTCTTC
V gene: TRBV28; D gene: NA; clone size: few; J gene: TRBJ2-5; CDR3 protein: CASSLVRMSGTQYF; CDR3 DNA: TGTGCCAGCAGTTTGGTACGGATGAGCGGGACCCAGTACTTC
V gene: TRBV28; D gene: TRBD1; clone size: few; J gene: TRBJ1-2; CDR3 protein: CASSPGTALNYGYTF; CDR3 DNA: TGTGCCAGCAGTCCCGGGACAGCGTTAAACTATGGCTACACCTTC
V gene: TRBV5-5; D gene: NA; clone size: NA; J gene: TRBJ2-5; CDR3 protein: CASSFGAKETQYF; CDR3 DNA: TGTGCCAGCAGCTTTGGAGCAAAAGAGACCCAGTACTTC
V gene: TRBV5-1; D gene: NA; clone size: few; J gene: TRBJ1-1; CDR3 protein: CASSLVSTNTEAFF; CDR3 DNA: TGCGCCAGCAGCTTGGTATCGACGAACACTGAAGCTTTCTTT
V gene: TRBV12-3/TRBV12-4; D gene: NA; clone size: few; J gene: TRBJ1-5; CDR3 protein: CASSFGKYQPQHF; CDR3 DNA: TGTGCCAGCAGTTTCGGGAAATATCAGCCCCAGCATTTT
V gene: TRBV7-6; D gene: NA; clone size: few; J gene: TRBJ1-5; CDR3 protein: CASSSGGNQPQHF; CDR3 DNA: TGTGCCAGCAGCAGTGGGGGAAATCAGCCCCAGCATTTT
V gene: TRBV10-3; D gene: NA; clone size: NA; J gene: TRBJ1-5; CDR3 protein: CAISESLGQPQHF; CDR3 DNA: TGTGCCATCAGTGAGTCGTTGGGGCAGCCCCAGCATTTT
V gene: TRBV12-5; D gene: TRBD1; clone size: many; J gene: TRBJ1-1; CDR3 protein: CASGPDRGVTEAFF; CDR3 DNA: TGTGCTAGTGGTCCGGACAGGGGAGTAACTGAAGCTTTCTTT
V gene: TRBV20-1; D gene: NA; clone size: NA; J gene: TRBJ1-1; CDR3 protein: CSAVARPMNTEAFF; CDR3 DNA: TGCAGTGCAGTAGCGCGACCCATGAACACTGAAGCTTTCTTT
V gene: TRBV28; D gene: NA; clone size: NA; J gene: TRBJ2-4; CDR3 protein: CASSLGDLKGKNIQYF; CDR3 DNA: TGTGCCAGCAGCCTTGGAGACTTAAAGGGCAAAAACATTCAGTACTTC
V gene: TRBV3-1; D gene: NA; clone size: many; J gene: TRBJ2-7; CDR3 protein: CASSQDRASEQYF; CDR3 DNA: TGTGCCAGCAGCCAAGATAGGGCGTCCGAGCAGTACTTC
V gene: TRBV28; D gene: NA; clone size: many; J gene: TRBJ2-7; CDR3 protein: CASSRTEYEQYF; CDR3 DNA: TGTGCCAGCAGCCGCACGGAGTACGAGCAGTACTTC
V gene: TRBV29-1; D gene: NA; clone size: few; J gene: TRBJ1-2; CDR3 protein: CSVSPTGGRTATTF; CDR3 DNA: TGCAGCGTTTCCCCCACCGGGGGGAGGACGGCTACGACCTTC
V gene: TRBV2; D gene: TRBD2; clone size: many; J gene: TRBJ2-1; CDR3 protein: CASSETPGLVYNEQFF; CDR3 DNA: TGTGCCAGCAGTGAAACCCCGGGACTAGTCTACAATGAGCAGTTCTTC
V gene: TRBV7-9; D gene: TRBD1; clone size: many; J gene: TRBJ2-1; CDR3 protein: CASRTGGNEQFF; CDR3 DNA: TGTGCCAGCAGGACAGGGGGCAATGAGCAGTTCTTC
V gene: TRBV5-5; D gene: NA; clone size: many; J gene: TRBJ1-4; CDR3 protein: CASSLGSSLEEKLFF; CDR3 DNA: TGTGCCAGCAGCTTGGGATCTTCCCTTGAGGAAAAACTGTTTTTT
V gene: TRBV29-1; D gene: NA; clone size: once; J gene: TRBJ2-4; CDR3 protein: CSVEDPGLYIQYF; CDR3 DNA: TGCAGCGTTGAAGATCCCGGGCTTTACATTCAGTACTTC
V gene: TRBV14; D gene: NA; clone size: many; J gene: TRBJ2-5; CDR3 protein: CASSVAPWRETQYF; CDR3 DNA: TGTGCCAGCAGCGTCGCCCCCTGGCGGGAGACCCAGTACTTC
V gene: TRBV28; D gene: TRBD1; clone size: many; J gene: TRBJ2-2; CDR3 protein: CASYDRVLTGELFF; CDR3 DNA: TGTGCCAGCTATGACAGGGTACTCACCGGGGAGCTGTTTTTT
V gene: TRBV7-9; D gene: TRBD2; clone size: many; J gene: TRBJ2-2; CDR3 protein: CASSWGLAGTPAGELFF; CDR3 DNA: TGTGCCAGCAGCTGGGGACTAGCGGGGACCCCTGCCGGGGAGCTGTTTTTT
V gene: TRBV20-1; D gene: NA; clone size: NA; J gene: TRBJ2-5; CDR3 protein: CSSRETTGRTQYF; CDR3 DNA: TGTAGTTCTAGAGAAACAACAGGGCGGACCCAGTACTTC
V gene: TRBV12-3/TRBV12-4; D gene: TRBD2; clone size: NA; J gene: TRBJ2-1; CDR3 protein: CASTERGGYNEQFF; CDR3 DNA: TGTGCCAGCACCGAGCGGGGGGGGTACAATGAGCAGTTCTTC
V gene: TRBV29-1; D gene: TRBD1; clone size: many; J gene: TRBJ2-7; CDR3 protein: CSAGTGNIYEQYF; CDR3 DNA: TGCAGCGCTGGGACAGGGAATATCTACGAGCAGTACTTC
V gene: TRBV6-5; D gene: NA; clone size: many; J gene: TRBJ1-1; CDR3 protein: CASRGATGTEAFF; CDR3 DNA: TGTGCCAGCAGGGGGGCTACGGGCACTGAAGCTTTCTTT
V gene: TRBV20-1; D gene: NA; clone size: many; J gene: TRBJ2-7; CDR3 protein: CSARSNEQYF; CDR3 DNA: TGCAGTGCTAGATCCAACGAGCAGTACTTC
V gene: TRBV15; D gene: NA; clone size: NA; J gene: TRBJ2-5; CDR3 protein: CATSRDVWETQYF; CDR3 DNA: TGTGCCACCAGCAGAGATGTTTGGGAGACCCAGTACTTC
V gene: TRBV6-2/TRBV6-3; D gene: TRBD2; clone size: NA; J gene: TRBJ2-5; CDR3 protein: CASSGLAGVNQETQYF; CDR3 DNA: TGTGCCAGCAGTGGACTAGCGGGAGTAAATCAAGAGACCCAGTACTTC
V gene: TRBV5-1; D gene: NA; clone size: many; J gene: TRBJ2-3; CDR3 protein: CASSLAGTRGDTQYF; CDR3 DNA: TGCGCCAGCAGCTTGGCTGGGACTCGTGGAGATACGCAGTATTTT
V gene: TRBV29-1; D gene: NA; clone size: many; J gene: TRBJ2-5; CDR3 protein: CSVEADLGETQYF; CDR3 DNA: TGCAGCGTTGAAGCCGACCTTGGAGAGACCCAGTACTTC
V gene: TRBV20-1; D gene: NA; clone size: many; J gene: TRBJ2-1; CDR3 protein: CSASEYNEQFF; CDR3 DNA: TGCAGTGCATCAGAGTACAATGAGCAGTTCTTC
V gene: TRBV11-2; D gene: NA; clone size: many; J gene: TRBJ2-5; CDR3 protein: CASSPSRGPETQYF; CDR3 DNA: TGTGCCAGCAGTCCCTCGCGGGGACCAGAGACCCAGTACTTC
V gene: TRBV20-1; D gene: NA; clone size: few; J gene: TRBJ1-1; CDR3 protein: CSASSGFGTGAFF; CDR3 DNA: TGCAGTGCTAGTAGCGGGTTTGGGACCGGAGCTTTCTTT
V gene: TRBV2; D gene: TRBD2; clone size: many; J gene: TRBJ2-7; CDR3 protein: CASTASGVTGGEQYF; CDR3 DNA: TGTGCCAGCACGGCCAGCGGGGTCACCGGAGGCGAGCAGTACTTC